This T cell receptor beta chain comes out of a study of T cell responses to AZD1222 COVID-19 vaccine. This CDR3 contains 18 residues. In germline, CDR1 is SGHRS, CDR2 YFSETQ. With 4 bases clipped from V and 3 bases from J, the junction kept 15 bases outside the gene matches. A word on this clone: Its matching antigen is unknown.

Sequenced by immunoSEQ multiplex PCR; TCRdb stores in-frame clones only, minus some. This sample yields 90,000 to 120,000 clones, of which 80% to 90% are seen a single time; about 6.6% belongs to the top ten. The study's findings and limits: Baseline seropositives among AZD1222 recipients totaled only five or six. Compared with day 0, the breadth and depth of the Spike-specific TCR repertoire rose significantly after two doses of AZD1222.

The chain has TRBV5-1 and TRBJ2-7, with 11 bases identical to TRBD2. Source: peripheral blood, taken on day 0 of AZD1222 vaccination. This receptor was obtained from an adult in good health. CDR3 residues: CASSQGRGTSGRIYEQYF. CDR3 bases: TGCGCCAGCAGCCAGGGGCGGGGCACTAGCGGGAGAATCTACGAGCAGTACTTC.